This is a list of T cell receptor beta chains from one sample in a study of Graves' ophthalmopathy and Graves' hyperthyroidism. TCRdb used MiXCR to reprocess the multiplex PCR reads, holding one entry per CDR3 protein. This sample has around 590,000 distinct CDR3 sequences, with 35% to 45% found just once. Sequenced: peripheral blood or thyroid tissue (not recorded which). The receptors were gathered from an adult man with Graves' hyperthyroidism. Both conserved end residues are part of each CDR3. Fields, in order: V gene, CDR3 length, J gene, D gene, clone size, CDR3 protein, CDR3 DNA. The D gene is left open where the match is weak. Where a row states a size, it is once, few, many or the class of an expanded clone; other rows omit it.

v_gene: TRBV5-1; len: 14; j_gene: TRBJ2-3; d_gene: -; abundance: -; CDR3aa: CASKVGVSTDTQYF; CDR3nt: TGCGCCAGCAAAGTAGGGGTTAGCACAGATACGCAGTATTTT
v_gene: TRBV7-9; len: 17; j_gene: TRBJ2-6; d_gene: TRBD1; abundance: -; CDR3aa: CASSLAGGETGANVLTF; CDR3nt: TGTGCCAGCAGCTTAGCAGGGGGCGAAACTGGGGCCAACGTCCTGACTTTC
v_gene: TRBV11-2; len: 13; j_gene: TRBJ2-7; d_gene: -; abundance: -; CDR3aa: CASSRGYAYEQYF; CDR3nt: TGTGCCAGCAGCCGGGGCTATGCCTACGAGCAGTACTTC
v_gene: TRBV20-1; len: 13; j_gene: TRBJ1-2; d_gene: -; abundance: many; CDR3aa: CSAKEAANYGYTF; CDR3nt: TGCAGTGCTAAGGAAGCAGCTAACTATGGCTACACCTTC
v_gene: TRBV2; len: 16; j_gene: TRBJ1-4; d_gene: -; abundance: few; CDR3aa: CASSDEVGLSNEKLFF; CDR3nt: TGTGCCAGCAGTGATGAGGTCGGGCTTTCTAATGAAAAACTGTTTTTT
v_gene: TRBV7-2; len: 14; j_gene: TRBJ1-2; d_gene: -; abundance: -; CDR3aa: CASSWTSGDYGYTF; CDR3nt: TGTGCCAGCAGCTGGACTAGCGGGGACTATGGCTACACCTTC
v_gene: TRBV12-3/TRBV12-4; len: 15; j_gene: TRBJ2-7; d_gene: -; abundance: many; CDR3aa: CASSLDPRSSYEQYF; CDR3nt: TGTGCCAGCAGTTTAGACCCTAGGAGCTCCTACGAGCAGTACTTC
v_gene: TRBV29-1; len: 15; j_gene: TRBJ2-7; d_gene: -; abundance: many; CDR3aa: CSVEPTGKSSYEQYF; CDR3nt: TGCAGCGTTGAACCCACAGGGAAAAGCTCCTACGAGCAGTACTTC
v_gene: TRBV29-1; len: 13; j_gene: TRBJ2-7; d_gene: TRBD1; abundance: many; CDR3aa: CSVDTGVGGEQYF; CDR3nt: TGCAGCGTGGATACAGGGGTAGGTGGCGAGCAGTACTTC
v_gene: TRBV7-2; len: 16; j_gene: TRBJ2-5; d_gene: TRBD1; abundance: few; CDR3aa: CASSRDSGQGRDTQYF; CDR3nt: TGTGCCAGCAGCCGGGACTCGGGACAGGGGAGAGATACGCAGTACTTC
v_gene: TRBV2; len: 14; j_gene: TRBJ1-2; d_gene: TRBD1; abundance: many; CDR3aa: CASRRTGGVYGYTF; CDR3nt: TGTGCCAGCAGACGGACAGGGGGCGTCTATGGCTACACCTTC
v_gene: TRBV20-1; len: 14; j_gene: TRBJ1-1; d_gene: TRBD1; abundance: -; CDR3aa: CSAMWTGLASEAFF; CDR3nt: TGCAGTGCTATGTGGACAGGGTTGGCCTCTGAAGCTTTCTTT
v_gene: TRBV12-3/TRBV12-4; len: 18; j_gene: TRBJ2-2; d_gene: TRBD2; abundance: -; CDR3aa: CASSLAVLAGGNTGELFF; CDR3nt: TGTGCCAGCAGTTTAGCGGTCCTAGCGGGGGGGAACACCGGGGAGCTGTTTTTT
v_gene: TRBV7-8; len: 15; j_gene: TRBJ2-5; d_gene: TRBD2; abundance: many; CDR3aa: CASSPGTSGQETQYF; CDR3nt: TGTGCCAGCAGCCCCGGGACTAGCGGGCAAGAGACCCAGTACTTC